The next 6 T cell receptor beta chains were all read from a single sample in a study of long-term antiretroviral therapy in people with HIV. Researchers report immunoSEQ v3.0 was run at survey level. TCRdb's copy holds only in-frame clones and misses some; the assay was immunoSEQ multiplex PCR. Of about 9,700 clones in the sample, roughly four fifths were seen once. The source was unsorted PBMCs, collected 1.8 years before starting antiretroviral therapy. These receptors were taken from a man aged 40-50 years with HIV.

A remark on this clone: Germline is not matched at one junction end, which may reflect a read error. The chain carries TRBV11-2 and TRBJ2-1, with 9 bases matching TRBD2. Germline V gene sequence: CDR1 SGHAT, CDR2 FQNNGV. The CDR3 is made up of 15 amino acids. The CDR3: CASGLAGDEYNEQFF. The DNA for the CDR3 is TGTGCCAGCGGCTTAGCGGGGGATGAATACAATGAGCAGTTCTTC.

The J gene is TRBJ1-1, the V gene TRBV7-8; possible D gene TRBD1, 6 bases. The CDR3 totals 18 residues. The V gene's germline CDR1 is SGHVS and CDR2 FQNEAQ. Trimming took off 4 bases at V and 3 bases at J, with 24 bases between the two ends. CDR3 amino acids: CASSYSGGTRGEDTEAFF. The CDR3 coding sequence is TGTGCCAGCAGCTATTCAGGTGGGACAAGGGGTGAAGACACTGAAGCTTTCTTT.

The genes are TRBV14 and TRBJ2-5; 9 nucleotides line up with TRBD2. Germline V gene sequence: CDR1 SGHDN, CDR2 FVKESK. J lost 5 bases, V lost 3 bases, and 13 bases had no gene match. The CDR3 consists of 17 residues. This CDR3 is CASSQVIGGGARETQYF. The DNA for the CDR3 is TGTGCCAGCAGCCAGGTGATAGGCGGGGGGGCCCGGGAGACCCAGTACTTC. The entire variable domain, with the rest obtained from reference TRBV14 and TRBJ2-5, is as follows: EAGVTQFPSHSVIEKGQTVTLRCDPISGHDNLYWYRRVMGKEIKFLLHFVKESKQDESGMPNNRFLAERTGGTYSTLKVQPAELEDSGVYFCASSQVIGGGARETQYFGPGTRLLVL.

In this sample, this clone turned up once. The V call is TRBV4-1, the J call TRBJ2-1; D is possibly TRBD2 (6 bases). This CDR3 comprises 16 residues. CDR1 is MGHRA and CDR2 is YSYEKL in the germline V gene. V lost 3 bases to trimming and J lost 2 bases, with 14 bases between them. Written as DNA, the CDR3 is TGCGCCAGCAGCCAGGGGCGGGGACCCACCTACAATGAGCAGTTCTTC. Translation gives CASSQGRGPTYNEQFF.

The V and J genes are TRBV18 and TRBJ2-7, with TRBD1 matching 9 bases. The CDR3 consists of 17 residues. After removal of 2 bases from V and 5 bases from J, the junction contained 13 bases not matched to a gene. Germline CDR1 and CDR2: KGHSH and LQKENI. This CDR3 reads CASSPRGYKGQGDEQYF. The CDR3 DNA reads TGTGCCAGCTCACCAAGAGGCTATAAGGGACAGGGCGACGAGCAGTACTTC.

The chain links TRBV1 to TRBJ2-1; the table gives TRBD2 as D, unverified against the DNA. TRBV1 is described as a pseudogene. The CDR3 runs 17 residues. The CDR3 coding sequence is TGCACCAGCAGCCAAGATGGGGCGGGAGACAGATACAATGAGCAGTTCTTC. Protein product: CTSSQDGAGDRYNEQFF.